What follows are 19 T cell receptor beta chains derived from one specimen sequenced in a study of response to subunit inactivated influenza vaccine (dated by TCRdb to 2017 to 2018). Library construction relied on RT-PCR. Sequenced using an Illumina HiSeq 2500. Through fastp at Q25 and MiXCR, TCRdb rebuilt clones from the public reads, retaining in-frame beta chains. Rows with one shared CDR3 protein collapse into an entry with the most common genes and DNA. The sample records under 800,000 distinct CDR3 sequences, around 13% of which are singletons. The leading ten clones occupy 5.5% to 7% of the sample. The specimen comprised PBMCs from blood, sampled 14 to 15 days before vaccination. Receptors originate from a man between 50 and 59 years old who received an inactivated influenza vaccine. Donor details come from another sample of the same person, matched by shared clones.

This clonotype showed up many times. The chain employs TRBV20-1 and TRBJ1-2; perhaps TRBD1 as D (5 bases). This CDR3 is built from 13 residues. The germline CDR1 and CDR2 sequences are DFQATT and SNEGSKA (reference sequence). V gave up 0 bases and J gave up 8 bases, with 13 bases separating them. The CDR3 protein is CSAREGTPGGYTF. The CDR3 nucleotides are TGCAGTGCTAGAGAGGGGACCCCCGGGGGCTACACCTTC.

This clonotype occurred a few times. The chain couples TRBV20-1 to TRBJ2-3; maybe TRBD1 (6 bases). Trimming removed 3 bases from V and 3 bases from J, with 13 bases in between. The CDR3 extends over 14 amino acids. Germline V gives CDR1 DFQATT, CDR2 SNEGSKA (reference sequence). The CDR3: CSASSRRGTDTQYF. Written as DNA, the CDR3 is TGCAGTGCTAGTTCCAGAAGGGGGACAGATACGCAGTATTTT.

Details on this clonotype: At one of its ends the junction is not consistent with the germline gene, which may arise from a read error. This sequence joins TRBV7-6 and TRBJ2-1; 10 bases fit TRBD2. The germline V gene encodes CDR1 SGHVS and CDR2 FNYEAQ. The length of the CDR3 is 16 residues. The DNA for the CDR3 is TGTGCCAGCAGCCTAGCGGGGGCCCTTCTCTACAATGAGCAGTTCTTC. Amino acid sequence: CASSLAGALLYNEQFF.

On this clonotype: Germline is not matched at one junction end, which may reflect a read error. The CDR3 is CASLNPPYGCTF. The CDR3 nucleotides read TGTGCCAGCTTGAACCCCCCGTATGGCTGCACCTTC. The chain combines TRBV27 with TRBJ1-2; D uncertain. CDR3 length equals 12 residues. Germline-derived CDR1 and CDR2 are MNHEY and SMNVEV (reference sequence).

The gene calls are TRBV29-1 and TRBJ1-1; 8 positions agree with TRBD1. The germline V gene encodes CDR1 SQVTM and CDR2 ANQGSEA. V lost 7 bases and J lost 5; bases outside the gene matches: 6. The CDR3 is made up of 12 amino acids. The CDR3 bases are TGCAGCGCCTCACAGGGGGTTACTGAAGCTTTCTTT. Its protein is CSASQGVTEAFF.

This clonotype was recorded many times. The chain recombines TRBV28 with TRBJ2-7, with a possible D match to TRBD2 (5 bases). Looked up from germline, CDR1 is MDHEN and CDR2 is SYDVKM. The CDR3 has 12 amino acids. V was trimmed by 6 bases and J by 6 bases, leaving 12 bases between them. This CDR3 reads CASSLDRGEQYF. The CDR3 coding sequence is TGTGCCAGCAGCTTAGATCGGGGCGAGCAGTACTTC.

The gene calls are TRBV7-2 and TRBJ2-7; maybe TRBD1 (6 bases). The germline gives CDR1 SGHTA, CDR2 FQGNSA. V lost 0 bases and J 1 base, leaving 10 bases between the germline ends. The CDR3 consists of 15 residues. The chain's CDR3 is CASSLAGQRSYEQYF. In DNA form, the CDR3 reads TGTGCCAGCAGCTTAGCCGGACAGAGATCCTACGAGCAGTACTTC.

The chain is built from TRBV28 and TRBJ2-7, with 7 bases lining up with TRBD1. The CDR3 covers 17 residues. The germline gives CDR1 MDHEN, CDR2 SYDVKM. V was pared by 1 base and J by 1 base, with 10 bases of the junction left unmatched. The CDR3, as DNA: TGTGCCAGCAGTTTATTCACACAACCGGGACAGTCCTACGAGCAGTACTTC. It translates to CASSLFTQPGQSYEQYF.

The table lists this clonotype with a few counts. This chain links TRBV6-2 or TRBV6-3 with TRBJ1-5; perhaps TRBD1 as D (5 bases). Germline V gives CDR1 MNHEY, CDR2 SVGEGT. Trimming pared 6 bases from V and 0 bases from J, leaving 21 bases between. The CDR3 is 18 amino acids. For the CDR3, the DNA is TGTGCCAGCAGCGGACACTCCTATTTCGACTTTAGCAATCAGCCCCAGCATTTT. It translates to CASSGHSYFDFSNQPQHF.

This clonotype has a handful of counts. This chain links TRBV5-1 with TRBJ2-1; tentatively, D is TRBD1 (5 bases). V was shortened by 4 bases and J by 6 bases, with 14 bases between the two germline ends. Germline-derived CDR1 and CDR2 are SGHRS and YFSETQ. The CDR3 has 14 amino acids. This CDR3 is CASSPDITGNEQFF. Here the CDR3 DNA reads TGCGCCAGCAGCCCGGACATTACAGGCAATGAGCAGTTCTTC.

The chain is built from TRBV9 and TRBJ1-5; TRBD1 matches 7 bases. CDR1 SGDLS and CDR2 YYNGEE come from the germline V gene. V was clipped by 3 bases and J by 4 bases; unmatched bases: 4. The CDR3 is 14 amino acids. The CDR3 region is CASSAGQPNQPQHF. In nucleotides, the CDR3 is TGTGCCAGCAGCGCGGGACAGCCTAATCAGCCCCAGCATTTT.

In this sample, this clonotype turned up a few times. This sequence joins TRBV5-1 and TRBJ2-7, with D uncertain. V dropped 3 bases and J dropped 2 bases, with 12 bases sitting between them. The CDR3 extends over 14 amino acids. Germline V gene lookup returns CDR1 SGHRS and CDR2 YFSETQ. Written as DNA, the CDR3 is TGCGCCAGCAGCTGGGTGAACGGCCCCTACGAGCAGTACTTC. Its protein is CASSWVNGPYEQYF.

The chain carries TRBV4-3 and TRBJ1-6; D is ambiguous. V shed 0 bases and J shed 7 bases, with 10 bases lying between them. Germline values: CDR1 LGHNA, CDR2 YSLEER. The CDR3 is 15 residues long. CDR3 in DNA: TGCGCCAGCAGCCAAGATCCACGGTTAAATTCACCCCTCCACTTT. Its protein is CASSQDPRLNSPLHF.

The gene calls are TRBV2 and TRBJ2-7, with a weak D call TRBD1 (6 bases). Looked up from germline, CDR1 is SNHLY and CDR2 is FYNNEI. CDR3 size: 14 residues. Trimming shortened V by 2 bases and J by 2 bases, and 10 bases separated the two germline ends. CDR3 nucleotide sequence: TGTGCCAGCAGTGAACAGGGGATCACCTACGAGCAGTACTTC. Amino acids: CASSEQGITYEQYF.

This clonotype was detected a few times. This chain uses TRBV7-9 with TRBJ2-5, with 8 bases matching TRBD1. The CDR3 runs to 15 residues. Per germline, CDR1 SEHNR and CDR2 FQNEAQ (reference sequence). The ends lost 2 bases at V and 4 bases at J; junction bases unmatched: 6. The CDR3 DNA sequence: TGTGCCAGCAGCTTAACGGGACAGGCGAGAGAGACCCAGTACTTC. Protein sequence: CASSLTGQARETQYF.

This sequence joins TRBV6-2 or TRBV6-3 and TRBJ1-2; D is ambiguous. V was cut by 2 bases and J by 4 bases, with 14 bases left in between. CDR1 MNHEY and CDR2 SVGEGT come from the germline V gene. This CDR3 has 15 residues. In nucleotides, the CDR3 is TGTGCCAGCAGTTACGGCGGAGGGATCTTCTATGGCTACACCTTC. Protein sequence: CASSYGGGIFYGYTF.

The CDR3 nucleotides are TGTGCCAGCTCACCACCGGTCTCTAGCGGGAGGGGTGAGCAGTTCTTC. Protein product: CASSPPVSSGRGEQFF. The chain combines TRBV18 with TRBJ2-1; TRBD2 agrees at 12 bases. V shed 0 bases and J 9 bases; nucleotides not matched to a gene: 6. This CDR3 has 16 residues. The germline V gene encodes CDR1 KGHSH and CDR2 LQKENI.

The rearrangement joins TRBV20-1 to TRBJ2-7, with no clear D. This CDR3 contains 12 residues. V dropped 7 bases and J dropped 3 bases, with 13 bases sitting between them. Per the germline V gene, CDR1 is DFQATT and CDR2 is SNEGSKA (reference sequence). The CDR3: CSVSADYYEQYF. In nucleotides, the CDR3 is TGCAGTGTCTCGGCTGATTACTACGAGCAGTACTTC.

V and J are TRBV6-1 and TRBJ1-5, with D tentatively TRBD1 (5 bases). Germline CDR1 MNHNS, CDR2 SASEGT. The CDR3 has 15 residues. The V end lost 6 bases, the J end lost 1 base, and 13 bases lay between the germline ends. CDR3: CASRSTGPSNQPQHF. In nucleotides, the CDR3 is TGTGCCAGCAGGTCGACGGGACCAAGCAATCAGCCCCAGCATTTT.